Listed below are T cell receptor beta chains from one sample, sequenced in a study of metastatic and nonmetastatic thyroid tumors. TCRdb used MiXCR to call clones anew from the PCR reads. Among around 42,000 clones listed, 9.5% to 12% were seen once. Sequenced sample: blood. All receptors derive from a female donor with papillary thyroid cancer or a benign thyroid nodule (not recorded which). Some clones in this sample may be carry-over from other donors' samples. Both conserved end residues are part of each CDR3.

TRBV27	TRBJ1-2	CASSFGGGGGGHNF
TRBV6-5	TRBJ2-3	CASSYSIPRGGSTDTQYF
TRBV28	TRBJ2-7	CASSPSLLGRRSSSYEQYF
TRBV27	TRBJ2-7	CASSLSGLAGYEQYF
TRBV13	TRBJ1-1	CASSNFEMDRKAFF
TRBV12-3/TRBV12-4	TRBJ2-7	CASTRTSVSYEQYF
TRBV19	TRBJ2-1	CASSTGTSGRPRQFF
TRBV11-2	TRBJ2-7	CASSLNVDSPYEQYF
TRBV6-1	TRBJ2-1	CASSSNQVYNEQFF
TRBV6-5	TRBJ2-2	CAITYQTTGELFF
TRBV12-3/TRBV12-4	TRBJ2-6	CASSRTWGDVSGANVLTF
TRBV19	TRBJ2-7	CASSKLAGTAYEQYF
TRBV6-1	TRBJ2-1	CASSKDSQGNEQFF
TRBV11-2	TRBJ2-7	CASSLGTGDEQYF